The next 5 T cell receptor beta chains were all read from a single sample in a study of T cell responses to AZD1222 COVID-19 vaccine. TCRdb's copy holds only in-frame clones and misses some; the assay was immunoSEQ multiplex PCR. The table has 35,000 to 55,000 clones, 80% seen once. The source was peripheral blood, collected 28 days after the second dose of the MenACWY control vaccine. These receptors all stem from an adult who received the MenACWY meningococcal vaccine as a control.

V is TRBV9 and J is TRBJ2-3; 8 bases are a match to TRBD2. Germline V gene lookup returns CDR1 SGDLS and CDR2 YYNGEE. V lost 6 bases to trimming and J lost 4 bases; unmatched junction nucleotides: 4. This CDR3 contains 13 residues. The CDR3: CASTGGAADTQYF. The CDR3 DNA reads as TGTGCCAGCACCGGGGGGGCCGCAGATACGCAGTATTTT.

The CDR3 DNA sequence: TGCGCCAGCAGTGATTCTAGCGGCACAGATACGCAGTATTTT. It encodes CASSDSSGTDTQYF. The chain links TRBV10-1 to TRBJ2-3; TRBD2 is a possible D gene (6 bases). The CDR3 totals 14 residues. The ends were cut back, 3 bases at V and 1 base at J, with 8 bases in the middle. Germline V gene sequence: CDR1 WNHNN, CDR2 SYGVQD (reference sequence).

J is TRBJ2-7 and V is TRBV11-1, with a possible D match to TRBD2 (6 bases). CDR1 and CDR2 (germline): SGHAT, FQDESV (reference sequence). The germline V and J ends were trimmed by 5 bases and 7 bases, with 12 bases remaining between them. The CDR3 is made up of 12 amino acids. The CDR3 DNA follows: TGTGCCAGCAGCCTAGGGACTTTGGAGCAGTACTTC. Translated, it gives CASSLGTLEQYF.

This chain connects TRBV11-2 to TRBJ2-1; 13 bases fit TRBD2. The junction had 6 bases not matched to a gene; V was cut back by 5 bases and J by 8 bases. Germline assignment: CDR1 SGHAT and CDR2 FQNNGV. There are 15 residues in the CDR3. The CDR3 DNA is TGTGCCAGCAGCCCCCGGACTAGCGGGAGAGATGAGCAGTTCTTC. Protein: CASSPRTSGRDEQFF.

The chain carries TRBV2 and TRBJ1-5; D gene unclear. The CDR3 extends over 15 amino acids. Germline CDR1 and CDR2: SNHLY and FYNNEI. With 1 base removed from V and 4 bases from J, the gap between germline ends came to 11 bases. The CDR3 coding sequence is TGTGCCAGCAGTGAAGGGAGGGTTTCAAATCAGCCCCAGCATTTT. This translates into CASSEGRVSNQPQHF.